The T cell receptor beta chain described here comes from a study of T cell responses to AZD1222 COVID-19 vaccine. Findings and caveats of the study: Spike-specific TCR breadth and depth rose after two AZD1222 doses.

Regarding this clone: Its antigen is not identified.

Using immunoSEQ multiplex PCR, the repertoire was profiled, and TCRdb retains in-frame clones only, with some absent. The data hold about 150,000 clones, with approximately 91% observed a single time. V was clipped by 2 bases and J by 6 bases, with 11 bases between them. There are 15 residues in the CDR3. The germline V gene has CDR1 SNHLY and CDR2 FYNNEI. Sequenced here: peripheral blood, sampled 28 days after the second AZD1222 dose. The TCR was taken from an adult who received the AZD1222 COVID-19 vaccine. V is TRBV2 and J is TRBJ1-6; no clear D gene. In DNA, the CDR3 is TGTGCCAGCAGTGAACCCGGGATGGGTAATTCACCCCTCCACTTT. It specifies CASSEPGMGNSPLHF.